This is a list of T cell receptor beta chains from one sample in a study of T cell repertoires in cytomegalovirus infection. For these receptors, no antigen is known. TCRdb processed the reads anew with MiXCR; each CDR3 protein has one entry. The data hold about 920,000 distinct CDR3 sequences, with 25% to 40% observed a single time. Sequenced material: cultured CD8+ T cells from PBMCs, taken from culture after CMV antigen stimulation. These receptors originate from a human donor in good health (CMV status not recorded). Some clones in this sample may be carry-over from other donors' samples. Both conserved end residues are part of each CDR3. The D gene is left open where the match is weak. Clone size is stated in some rows and not others, as once, few, many or a class when expanded.

TRBJ1-1	many	NA	TRBV12-3/TRBV12-4	TGTGCCAGCAGCCCTGACATGAACACTGAAGCTTTCTTT	CASSPDMNTEAFF
TRBJ1-5	NA	NA	TRBV15	TGTGCCACCAGCAGAGGGGGGGGGTATAGCAATCAGCCCCAGCATTTT	CATSRGGGYSNQPQHF
TRBJ1-5	few	NA	TRBV27	TGTGCCAGCAGTTTATCCGCAGGGACCCGCAATCAGCCCCAGCATTTT	CASSLSAGTRNQPQHF
TRBJ1-6	NA	NA	TRBV7-9	TGTGCCAGCAGCGCGGGGTCTACTATAACTTCACCCCTCCACTTT	CASSAGSTITSPLHF
TRBJ2-4	NA	TRBD1	TRBV2	TGTGCCAGCAGACCCGGACAGGGGCTAGCCAAAAACATTCAGTACTTC	CASRPGQGLAKNIQYF
TRBJ2-1	few	NA	TRBV24-1	TGTGCCACCAGTGACCCTTACAGCAATGAGCAGTTCTTC	CATSDPYSNEQFF
TRBJ1-2	few	NA	TRBV25-1	TGTGCCAGCCGTGGACGGGGAAACTATGGCTACACCTTC	CASRGRGNYGYTF
TRBJ2-3	NA	NA	TRBV29-1	TGCAGCGTCCAGGGAGGGGGCGCGGGGGGAAGCACAGATACGCAGTATTTT	CSVQGGGAGGSTDTQYF
TRBJ1-6	NA	NA	TRBV19	TGTGCCAGTAGTAAGGGCGGAATTGCTTCACCCCTCCACTTT	CASSKGGIASPLHF
TRBJ1-2	NA	NA	TRBV27	TGTGCCAGCAGTTTGGGGGGCGAGTTCACCTTC	CASSLGGEFTF
TRBJ1-1	NA	NA	TRBV7-9	TGTGCCAGCAGGGGGGGGACCAACACTGAAGCTTTCTTT	CASRGGTNTEAFF
TRBJ2-1	many	NA	TRBV12-3/TRBV12-4	TGTGCCAGCAGTTTCGGTTTCTACAATGAGCAGTTCTTC	CASSFGFYNEQFF
TRBJ1-2	few	NA	TRBV12-3/TRBV12-4	TGTGCCAGCAGTGGCGGGGGTGGGGGCGAGAAAACATTCTATGGCTACACCTTC	CASSGGGGGEKTFYGYTF
TRBJ2-2	once	TRBD1	TRBV15	TGTGCCACCCAATACGGGACAGAGAACACCGGGGAGCTGTTTTTT	CATQYGTENTGELFF
TRBJ2-1	many	NA	TRBV7-2	TGTGCCAGCAGCTTAGTACGAAACAATGAGCAGTTCTTC	CASSLVRNNEQFF
TRBJ2-2	few	NA	TRBV27	TGCCGGTGGGGGATGGCGGAGGGCGGGGAGCTGTTTTTT	CRWGMAEGGELFF
TRBJ2-1	few	NA	TRBV9	TGTGCCAGCAGCGCAGTGGGGACTTCAAGCGATGAGCAGTTCTTC	CASSAVGTSSDEQFF
TRBJ2-1	NA	NA	TRBV12-5	TGTGCTAGTGGTTTACACGGGACCGGGCAGCTTGGTGAGCAGTTCTTC	CASGLHGTGQLGEQFF
TRBJ1-6	many	NA	TRBV12-3/TRBV12-4	TGTGCCAGCAGTTCGCCCTCGCGAGGGCGAAATTCACCCCTCCACTTT	CASSSPSRGRNSPLHF
TRBJ2-6	NA	TRBD1	TRBV7-9	TGTGCCAGCAGCGTACAGGGGGGACTCCTCTCTGGGGCCAACGTCCTGACTTTC	CASSVQGGLLSGANVLTF
TRBJ2-1	NA	TRBD1	TRBV15	TGTGCCACCAGCCCCCGTACAGGGGACAATGAGCAGTTCTTC	CATSPRTGDNEQFF
TRBJ1-6	NA	TRBD1	TRBV7-9	TGTGCCAGCAGCCTTAAGGGACAGGCGAATTCACCCCTCCACTTT	CASSLKGQANSPLHF
TRBJ2-5	many	TRBD1	TRBV7-8	TGTGCCAGCAGCTTGACAGGGGAGGTAGAGACCCAGTACTTC	CASSLTGEVETQYF